What follows are 28 T cell receptor beta chains derived from one specimen sequenced in a study of Graves' ophthalmopathy and Graves' hyperthyroidism. Transcripts of RNA were the source for amplifying TCR beta CDR3 regions. The authors performed first-round RT-PCR with HTBI primers and then a second-round multiplex PCR. Using its own MiXCR run on the multiplex PCR reads, TCRdb lists one record per CDR3 protein. The table shows about 220,000 distinct CDR3 sequences, with roughly 21% occurring only once. Source material: peripheral blood. The receptors derive from a woman aged 50 to 60 with Graves' ophthalmopathy.

This clonotype was detected many times. The CDR3 nucleotides read TGCAGCGTTGAAGCCGCTACAGGCACAGATACGCAGTATTTT. Encoded protein: CSVEAATGTDTQYF. The chain recombines TRBV29-1 with TRBJ2-3; D remains ambiguous. Per germline, CDR1 SQVTM and CDR2 ANQGSEA. This CDR3 has 14 amino acids. The V end was cut by 1 base, the J end by 1 base, with 9 bases between.

This clonotype was counted ten times or more. The chain has TRBV6-2 or TRBV6-3 and TRBJ2-7, with a tentative D call TRBD2 (5 bases). The CDR3 consists of 12 residues. Germline-derived CDR1 and CDR2 are MNHEY and SVGEGT. V lost 6 bases, J lost 3 bases, and 9 bases lay in between. DNA of the CDR3: TGTGCCAGCAGGGACTTCCTCTACGAGCAGTACTTC. It codes for CASRDFLYEQYF.

The CDR3 sequence is CASSGQRSNQPQHF. CDR3 sequence (DNA): TGTGCCAGCAGTGGGCAGCGGAGCAATCAGCCCCAGCATTTT. V usage is TRBV2 and J usage is TRBJ1-5, with D unresolved. The germline V gene encodes CDR1 SNHLY and CDR2 FYNNEI. The ends were cut back, 4 bases at V and 1 base at J, with 8 bases in the middle. CDR3 length equals 14 residues.

The gene calls are TRBV5-1 and TRBJ2-7; no clear D. Trimming removed 6 bases from V and 1 base from J, with 8 bases in between. The length of the CDR3 is 12 residues. Germline CDR1 reads SGHRS; CDR2 reads YFSETQ. The DNA for the CDR3 is TGCGCCAGCAATGAAGATTCCTACGAGCAGTACTTC. The encoded protein is CASNEDSYEQYF.

The rearrangement uses TRBV24-1 and TRBJ2-5; TRBD2 aligns across 10 bases. With 3 bases clipped from V and 5 bases from J, the junction kept 11 bases outside the gene matches. This CDR3 comprises 17 residues. Germline CDR1 reads KGHDR; CDR2 reads SFDVKD. The CDR3 is CATSDASSGRASETQYF. The CDR3 DNA sequence: TGTGCCACCAGTGATGCGTCCAGCGGGAGGGCCAGTGAGACCCAGTACTTC.

In this sample, this clonotype turned up many times. The chain joins TRBV12-3 or TRBV12-4 to TRBJ2-7; tentatively, D is TRBD1 (6 bases). The CDR3 is 14 residues long. Trimming cost V 4 bases and J 4 bases, with 14 bases left between them. CDR3 nucleotides: TGTGCCAGCAGTTGGACAGCTTCTGGTTACGAGCAGTACTTC. Translation: CASSWTASGYEQYF.

This clonotype showed up many times. The rearrangement joins TRBV4-2 to TRBJ1-2; TRBD1 aligns across 8 bases. Germline trimming cut 1 base from V and 8 bases from J; bases unmatched to any gene: 9. The CDR3 loop spans 15 amino acids. Looked up from germline, CDR1 is LGHNA and CDR2 is YNFKEQ. The CDR3 DNA sequence: TGTGCCAGCAGCCAAGCCCTCGCAGGGGGCGCGGGCTACACCTTC. It is translated as CASSQALAGGAGYTF.

This clonotype was picked up a small number of times. The CDR3 DNA reads TGCAGTGCTAGAGATGGGGGTAGCGGACGGGCGCAGTACTTC. Residues: CSARDGGSGRAQYF. The genes are TRBV20-1 and TRBJ2-7, with TRBD2 as a possible D gene (6 bases). The germline CDR1 and CDR2 sequences are DFQATT and SNEGSKA (reference sequence). V was trimmed by 0 bases and J by 9 bases, leaving 18 bases between them. This CDR3 spans 14 amino acids.

This clonotype was seen at least ten times. The chain is built from TRBV11-1 and TRBJ2-5, with 11 bases fitting TRBD2. This CDR3 comprises 15 residues. V shed 5 bases and J 6 bases; nucleotides not matched to a gene: 8. CDR1 and CDR2 from the germline V gene are SGHAT and FQDESV (reference sequence). The CDR3 spells CASSILTSGGKTQYF. The CDR3 DNA sequence: TGTGCCAGCAGCATACTTACTAGCGGGGGAAAGACCCAGTACTTC.

This clonotype was found many times. This chain links TRBV12-3 or TRBV12-4 with TRBJ2-7; the match to TRBD1 covers 7 bases. The CDR3 runs to 12 residues. V trimming: 6 bases; J trimming: 6 bases; junction bases outside the gene matches: 5. The CDR3 sequence is CASSPDRVEQYF. The CDR3 DNA follows: TGTGCCAGCAGCCCTGACAGGGTCGAGCAGTACTTC.

This clonotype was observed at least ten times. The chain recombines TRBV5-6 with TRBJ2-5; D unresolved. CDR3 length equals 14 residues. The germline V gene has CDR1 SGHDT and CDR2 YYEEEE. Trimming stripped 4 bases from V and 5 bases from J, with 15 bases between. CDR3 DNA sequence: TGTGCCAGCAGCCCGGCGGTTGGATCTGAGACCCAGTACTTC. Protein sequence: CASSPAVGSETQYF.

This clonotype was counted many times. This chain connects TRBV27 to TRBJ2-5; no firm D call. The length of the CDR3 is 13 residues. V gave up 5 bases and J gave up 5 bases, with 12 bases separating them. Per germline, CDR1 MNHEY and CDR2 SMNVEV (reference sequence). CDR3 sequence: CASSPNTGETQYF. The CDR3 nucleotides read TGTGCCAGCAGTCCCAATACCGGGGAGACCCAGTACTTC.

This clonotype was recorded many times. V is TRBV24-1 and J is TRBJ2-2, with D possibly matching TRBD2 (6 bases). Germline values: CDR1 KGHDR, CDR2 SFDVKD. The CDR3 totals 18 residues. V lost 5 bases to trimming and J lost 5 bases, with 23 bases between them. The CDR3 sequence: CATSAAFGTPGGTGELFF. In DNA form, the CDR3 reads TGTGCCACCAGTGCTGCTTTTGGGACTCCCGGAGGGACCGGGGAGCTGTTTTTT.

The genes are TRBV2 and TRBJ1-5; 7 bases are a match to TRBD1. The trim removed 6 bases at V and 9 bases at J, leaving 14 bases unmatched. Germline-derived CDR1 and CDR2 are SNHLY and FYNNEI. The CDR3 runs to 15 residues. CDR3: CASSQGGGVGWPQHF. The CDR3 coding sequence is TGTGCCAGCAGCCAAGGAGGGGGCGTGGGGTGGCCCCAGCATTTT.

This clonotype was detected many times. The J gene is TRBJ2-5, the V gene TRBV3-1; a possible D gene is TRBD2 (7 bases). The length of the CDR3 is 18 residues. The V gene's germline CDR1 is LGHDT and CDR2 YNNKEL (reference sequence). Trimming shortened V by 0 bases and J by 5 bases, and 22 bases separated the two germline ends. The CDR3 spells CASSQDSGGARSRETQYF. DNA of the CDR3: TGTGCCAGCAGCCAAGATAGTGGGGGGGCTAGATCTCGGGAGACCCAGTACTTC.

The chain uses TRBV7-2 and TRBJ2-5; D unclear. The CDR3 totals 15 residues. The germline V and J ends were trimmed by 0 bases and 2 bases, with 10 bases remaining between them. Germline V gene sequence: CDR1 SGHTA, CDR2 FQGNSA. CDR3 residues: CASSLALWGQETQYF. CDR3 bases: TGTGCCAGCAGCTTAGCCCTGTGGGGTCAAGAGACCCAGTACTTC.

This clonotype was picked up many times. The rearrangement links TRBV7-6 to TRBJ1-1; maybe TRBD1 (5 bases). Trimming shortened V by 6 bases and J by 5 bases, and 13 bases separated the two germline ends. Per germline, CDR1 SGHVS and CDR2 FNYEAQ. The CDR3 extends over 13 amino acids. For the CDR3, the DNA is TGTGCCAGCAGTTGGGGGGGTAAGACTGAAGCTTTCTTT. It is translated as CASSWGGKTEAFF.

This clonotype was observed many times. The rearrangement joins TRBV20-1 to TRBJ2-5; D remains unclear. The CDR3 has 14 residues. Germline assignment: CDR1 DFQATT and CDR2 SNEGSKA (reference sequence). V lost 6 bases, J lost 6 bases, and 20 bases lay in between. The DNA of the CDR3 is TGCAGTGCCGCAGCTAGTGGTGGTAGAAAGACCCAGTACTTC. Translation: CSAAASGGRKTQYF.

Many counts were recorded for this clonotype. The chain employs TRBV11-2 and TRBJ1-5; 7 bases are a match to TRBD1. V was pared by 0 bases and J by 6 bases, with 11 bases of the junction left unmatched. Looked up from germline, CDR1 is SGHAT and CDR2 is FQNNGV. This CDR3 region has 17 residues. The CDR3 spells CASSLDVGGGVRQPQHF. In DNA, the CDR3 is TGTGCCAGCAGCTTAGACGTCGGAGGGGGCGTTCGTCAGCCCCAGCATTTT.

This clonotype was picked up many times. The chain couples TRBV5-1 to TRBJ2-7, with 10 bases matching TRBD1. The CDR3 sequence is 16 residues long. The germline V gene encodes CDR1 SGHRS and CDR2 YFSETQ. Trimming cost V 0 bases and J 0 bases; bases outside gene matches: 3. The CDR3 DNA follows: TGCGCCAGCAGCTTGGGGACAGGGGGTAGCTCCTACGAGCAGTACTTC. Translation: CASSLGTGGSSYEQYF.

This clonotype came up many times. The chain uses TRBV19 and TRBJ2-2, with D unresolved. Germline assignment: CDR1 LNHDA and CDR2 SQIVND (reference sequence). The CDR3 sequence is 14 residues long. With 3 bases removed from V and 4 bases from J, the gap between germline ends came to 9 bases. The CDR3 DNA is TGTGCCAGTAGTATCGCAGCTTTCACCGGGGAGCTGTTTTTT. This gives the protein CASSIAAFTGELFF.

This clonotype was picked up many times. The chain is built from TRBV20-1 and TRBJ2-5; D is unresolved. The V end was cut by 2 bases, the J end by 1 base, with 5 bases between. The CDR3 loop spans 12 amino acids. The germline V gene has CDR1 DFQATT and CDR2 SNEGSKA (reference sequence). CDR3 coding DNA: TGCAGTGCTAGACGGACCCAAGAGACCCAGTACTTC. This sequence encodes CSARRTQETQYF.

This clonotype has a count of ten or more. The rearrangement joins TRBV12-3 or TRBV12-4 to TRBJ2-7; D gene uncertain. The CDR3 has 15 residues. V lost 7 bases, J lost 3 bases, and 19 bases lay in between. CDR3 in amino acids: CASTSVGGVVYEQYF. CDR3 nucleotides: TGTGCCAGCACCTCGGTGGGTGGGGTCGTCTACGAGCAGTACTTC.

This clonotype was seen just once. Just one base apart from a much larger clone, this may be a read error. The chain employs TRBV7-9 and TRBJ1-1, with a weak D call TRBD1 (5 bases). The CDR3 has 14 amino acids. Per germline, CDR1 SEHNR and CDR2 FQNEAQ (reference sequence). CDR3 region: CASSQTDLNTVAFF. CDR3 nucleotides: TGTGCCAGCAGCCAGACAGATCTGAACACTGTAGCTTTCTTT.

This clonotype was recorded at least ten times. V gene TRBV11-1 combines with J gene TRBJ2-7; a possible D gene is TRBD2 (5 bases). The V and J ends lost 5 bases and 3 bases respectively, with 20 bases between them. Germline lookup yields CDR1 SGHAT and CDR2 FQDESV (reference sequence). This CDR3 spans 16 amino acids. In DNA, the CDR3 is TGTGCCAGCAGCCAGCCCGACGGAATGGAGGACTACGAGCAGTACTTC. Its translation: CASSQPDGMEDYEQYF. The complete variable domain, with remaining parts taken from reference TRBV11-1 and TRBJ2-7, reads EAEVAQSPRYKITEKSQAVAFWCDPISGHATLYWYRQILGQGPELLVQFQDESVVDDSQLPKDRFSAERLKGVDSTLKIQPAELGDSAMYLCASSQPDGMEDYEQYFGPGTRLTVT.

This clonotype occurred many times. V is TRBV2 and J is TRBJ1-1; D ambiguous. Deletions cut 5 bases from V and 1 base from J, with 11 bases between. Germline V gives CDR1 SNHLY, CDR2 FYNNEI. This CDR3 contains 14 residues. CDR3 DNA: TGTGCCAGCAGTAACGGACGGGCGAACACTGAAGCTTTCTTT. It specifies CASSNGRANTEAFF.

This clonotype was picked up a small number of times. The chain joins TRBV4-1 to TRBJ1-2; maybe TRBD1 (5 bases). Germline V CDR1 and CDR2: MGHRA, YSYEKL. The CDR3 is made up of 17 amino acids. Trimming shortened V by 1 base and J by 4 bases, and 19 bases separated the two germline ends. The CDR3 is CASSQGQARGDLYGYTF. The CDR3 DNA is TGCGCCAGCAGCCAAGGGCAGGCGCGCGGGGACCTCTATGGCTACACCTTC.

This clonotype was detected many times. This sequence joins TRBV11-2 and TRBJ1-2; D gene ambiguous. V was pared by 0 bases and J by 7 bases, with 12 bases between. This CDR3 is 14 amino acids long. The germline V gene has CDR1 SGHAT and CDR2 FQNNGV. CDR3 sequence reads: CASSLDQGSGGYTF. In DNA, the CDR3 is TGTGCCAGCAGCTTAGATCAAGGCAGCGGTGGCTACACCTTC.